Listed below are T cell receptor beta chains from one sample, sequenced in a study of blood T cell repertoires in COVID-19. Assay: immunoSEQ multiplex PCR; the TCRdb copy retains only in-frame clones and omits some. The sample yields approximately 240,000 clones, about 93% seen once. The sequenced sample consisted of PBMCs or T cells enriched from blood (not recorded which). All receptors derive from a woman between 18 and 29 years old who had recovered from COVID-19. CDR3s include the opening cysteine and the closing phenylalanine or tryptophan. The D gene is left open where the match is weak. Rows may omit the clone size; those that give it use once, few, many or a size class.

clone size: .
J gene: TRBJ1-1
D gene: .
V gene: TRBV12-5
CDR3 DNA: TGTGCTAGCAGTTTGGGAGGGAACACTGAAGCTTTCTTT
CDR3 protein: CASSLGGNTEAFF

clone size: .
J gene: TRBJ2-3
D gene: TRBD1
V gene: TRBV6-5
CDR3 DNA: TGTGCCAGCAGTACCGGACAGGGTTTAGATACGCAGTATTTT
CDR3 protein: CASSTGQGLDTQYF

clone size: .
J gene: TRBJ2-5
D gene: TRBD1
V gene: TRBV29-1
CDR3 DNA: TGCAGCGTTGAAGATACAGGACAGGGGAAAGAGACCCAGTACTTC
CDR3 protein: CSVEDTGQGKETQYF

clone size: .
J gene: TRBJ2-7
D gene: .
V gene: TRBV5-1
CDR3 DNA: TGCGCCAGCAGCTTCTCATCGGGTCCCTACGAGCAGTACTTC
CDR3 protein: CASSFSSGPYEQYF

clone size: .
J gene: TRBJ1-2
D gene: .
V gene: TRBV14
CDR3 DNA: TGTGCCAGCAGCCAAGTGTCCGCGATCTATGGCTACACCTTC
CDR3 protein: CASSQVSAIYGYTF

clone size: .
J gene: TRBJ2-1
D gene: .
V gene: TRBV5-4
CDR3 DNA: TGTGCCAGCAGCTTTCAGATAGACCCCAGGGGCAATGAGCAGTTCTTC
CDR3 protein: CASSFQIDPRGNEQFF

clone size: few
J gene: TRBJ2-7
D gene: TRBD2
V gene: TRBV5-1
CDR3 DNA: TGCGCCAGCAGCTTGATGGTGGGAGGGCCCCACGAGCAGTACTTC
CDR3 protein: CASSLMVGGPHEQYF

clone size: once
J gene: TRBJ1-2
D gene: .
V gene: TRBV9
CDR3 DNA: TGTGCCAGCACCCGGGACACTTATTCTAACTATGGCTACACCTTC
CDR3 protein: CASTRDTYSNYGYTF

clone size: once
J gene: TRBJ2-5
D gene: .
V gene: TRBV7-9
CDR3 DNA: TGTGCCAGCAGCCGACTAGAGACCCAGTACTTC
CDR3 protein: CASSRLETQYF

clone size: .
J gene: TRBJ1-5
D gene: .
V gene: TRBV27
CDR3 DNA: TGTGCCAGCAGTCCATACAGGGACAATCAGCCCCAGCATTTT
CDR3 protein: CASSPYRDNQPQHF

clone size: .
J gene: TRBJ2-7
D gene: .
V gene: TRBV28
CDR3 DNA: TGTGCCAGCAGAAATCAGGGGTCCCGTGGGGACGAGCAGTACTTC
CDR3 protein: CASRNQGSRGDEQYF

clone size: .
J gene: TRBJ2-1
D gene: TRBD2
V gene: TRBV29-1
CDR3 DNA: TGCAGCGTTGATAAAGCGGGAGGAGGCAATGAGCAGTTCTTC
CDR3 protein: CSVDKAGGGNEQFF

clone size: .
J gene: TRBJ1-5
D gene: .
V gene: TRBV7-8
CDR3 DNA: TGTGCCAGCAGCTTATTTTCACAGTCACATCAGCCCCAGCATTTT
CDR3 protein: CASSLFSQSHQPQHF

clone size: .
J gene: TRBJ2-3
D gene: .
V gene: TRBV6-5
CDR3 DNA: TGTGCCAGCAGTTACTCGTCCCTCGCGGATACGCAGTATTTT
CDR3 protein: CASSYSSLADTQYF

clone size: .
J gene: TRBJ2-3
D gene: TRBD2
V gene: TRBV10-3
CDR3 DNA: TGTGCCATCAAAAGACTAGCGGACACAGATACGCAGTATTTT
CDR3 protein: CAIKRLADTDTQYF

clone size: .
J gene: TRBJ1-1
D gene: .
V gene: TRBV21-1
CDR3 DNA: TGTGCCAGCAGCCCATGGGAGGGCTCCACTGAAGCTTTCTTT
CDR3 protein: CASSPWEGSTEAFF

clone size: .
J gene: TRBJ2-7
D gene: TRBD1
V gene: TRBV14
CDR3 DNA: TGTGCCAGCAGCCAAGCTAGGGGACAGGGTACCTACGAGCAGTACTTC
CDR3 protein: CASSQARGQGTYEQYF

clone size: .
J gene: TRBJ1-5
D gene: TRBD1
V gene: TRBV27
CDR3 DNA: TGTGCCAGCAGTTCACAGGGGGCAAGGCAGCCCCAGCATTTT
CDR3 protein: CASSSQGARQPQHF

clone size: .
J gene: TRBJ2-6
D gene: .
V gene: TRBV24-1
CDR3 DNA: TGTGCCACCAGTGGTCGGGGGTGGAACTCTGGGGCCAACGTCCTGACTTTC
CDR3 protein: CATSGRGWNSGANVLTF

clone size: .
J gene: TRBJ2-1
D gene: TRBD2
V gene: TRBV19
CDR3 DNA: TGTGCCAGTAAACCTAGCGGGAGTCCCTACAATGAGCAGTTCTTC
CDR3 protein: CASKPSGSPYNEQFF

clone size: .
J gene: TRBJ2-3
D gene: .
V gene: TRBV5-1
CDR3 DNA: TGCGCCAGCAGCATGGACAGCATGGGCACGCAGTATTTT
CDR3 protein: CASSMDSMGTQYF

clone size: .
J gene: TRBJ1-1
D gene: TRBD1
V gene: TRBV3-1/TRBV3-2
CDR3 DNA: TGTGCCAGCAGCCAACGAGGGGGCAGAAGCGCTTTCACTGAAGCTTTCTTT
CDR3 protein: CASSQRGGRSAFTEAFF

clone size: .
J gene: TRBJ2-3
D gene: TRBD1
V gene: TRBV11-2
CDR3 DNA: TGTGCCAGCAGCCCGACAGGGGGCACAGATACGCAGTATTTT
CDR3 protein: CASSPTGGTDTQYF

clone size: .
J gene: TRBJ1-6
D gene: TRBD1
V gene: TRBV27
CDR3 DNA: TGTGCCAGCAGTTTATCCCCGGACAGGGGTTCACCCCTCCACTTT
CDR3 protein: CASSLSPDRGSPLHF

clone size: .
J gene: TRBJ1-2
D gene: .
V gene: TRBV6-5
CDR3 DNA: TGTGCCAGCAGCTTCGGGTTAAACTATGGCTACACCTTC
CDR3 protein: CASSFGLNYGYTF

clone size: .
J gene: TRBJ2-3
D gene: .
V gene: TRBV3-1/TRBV3-2
CDR3 DNA: TGTGCCAGCAGCCAGAATCAACAGGGACCCACAGATACGCAGTATTTT
CDR3 protein: CASSQNQQGPTDTQYF

clone size: .
J gene: TRBJ1-6
D gene: .
V gene: TRBV27
CDR3 DNA: TGTGCCAGCAGCGGGGGGTATAATTCACCCCTCCACTTT
CDR3 protein: CASSGGYNSPLHF

clone size: .
J gene: TRBJ1-3
D gene: TRBD1
V gene: TRBV13
CDR3 DNA: TGTGCCAGCAGCCAGGGGGCAGGCGGAAACACCATATATTTT
CDR3 protein: CASSQGAGGNTIYF

clone size: .
J gene: TRBJ1-6
D gene: .
V gene: TRBV2
CDR3 DNA: TGTGCCAGCAGTGAGGAATCAGGGGTAGGGTCACCCCTCCACTTT
CDR3 protein: CASSEESGVGSPLHF

clone size: .
J gene: TRBJ1-1
D gene: TRBD1
V gene: TRBV2
CDR3 DNA: TGTGCCAGCAGGCCCGGGACAGAGAACACTGAAGCTTTCTTT
CDR3 protein: CASRPGTENTEAFF

clone size: once
J gene: TRBJ1-1
D gene: .
V gene: TRBV19
CDR3 DNA: TGTGCCAGTAGTATTACAGGGTCGAACACTGAAGCTTTCTTT
CDR3 protein: CASSITGSNTEAFF

clone size: .
J gene: TRBJ2-1
D gene: TRBD2
V gene: TRBV11-3
CDR3 DNA: TGTGCCAGCAGCAAGCGGGGCCAAAGTGGGGATGAGCAGTTCTTC
CDR3 protein: CASSKRGQSGDEQFF